This T cell receptor (beta chain) was profiled in a study of cytomegalovirus exposure and HLA in healthy donors. Overall study findings and caveats: A later analysis showed HLA-associated TCR beta chains outstripping equally common others in clonal expansion. In a later analysis, most CMV-associated TCR beta chains appeared HLA-restricted.

On this clone: Its antigen is undetermined.

Germline V CDR1 and CDR2: LNHDA, SQIVND (reference sequence). The CDR3 loop spans 15 amino acids. V lost 6 bases, J lost 1 base, and 15 bases lay in between. Likely unrecorded immune exposures existed in these nominally healthy donors. A multiplex PCR was run with 60 Vbeta primers and 13 Jbeta primers. Libraries were prepared by immunoSEQ multiplex PCR; TCRdb keeps only in-frame clonotypes and omits some of them. The sample shows 95,000 to 100,000 clones, around four fifths of them seen only once. V and J are TRBV19 and TRBJ1-1; D is undetermined. Sequences were obtained from PBMCs. The receptor was isolated from a man aged 35 to 55 in good health and CMV-seronegative. CDR3 DNA: TGTGCCAGTAGCGCCGGCGGGCAGGAGAACACTGAAGCTTTCTTT. Translating gives CASSAGGQENTEAFF.